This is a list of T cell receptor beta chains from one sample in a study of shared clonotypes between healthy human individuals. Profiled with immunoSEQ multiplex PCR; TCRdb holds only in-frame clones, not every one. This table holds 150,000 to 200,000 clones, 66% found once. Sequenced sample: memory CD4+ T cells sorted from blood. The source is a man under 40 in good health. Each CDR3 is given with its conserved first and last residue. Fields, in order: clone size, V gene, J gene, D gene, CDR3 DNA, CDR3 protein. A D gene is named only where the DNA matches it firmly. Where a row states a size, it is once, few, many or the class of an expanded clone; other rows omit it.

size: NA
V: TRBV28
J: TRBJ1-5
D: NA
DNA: TGTGCCAGCAGCTCGGGGGGCGCGGATCAGCCCCAGCATTTT
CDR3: CASSSGGADQPQHF

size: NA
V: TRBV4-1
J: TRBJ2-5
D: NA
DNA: TGCGCCAGCAGCCAAGGTTCTGGATTCGGGGGGCGAGAGACCCAGTACTTC
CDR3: CASSQGSGFGGRETQYF

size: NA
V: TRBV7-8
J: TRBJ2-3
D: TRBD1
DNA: TGTGCCAGCGTTAGGTTAGGACAGGGGGTTGGAGATACGCAGTATTTT
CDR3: CASVRLGQGVGDTQYF

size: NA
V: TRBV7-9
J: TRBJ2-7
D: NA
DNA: TGTGCCAGCACCCCGGACGGATCGGCCTCCTACGAGCAGTACTTC
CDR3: CASTPDGSASYEQYF

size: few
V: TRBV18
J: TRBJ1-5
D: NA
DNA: TGTGCCAGCTCTAGCGCGGGTAATCAGCCCCAGCATTTT
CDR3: CASSSAGNQPQHF

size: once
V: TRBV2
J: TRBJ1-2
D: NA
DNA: TGTGCCAGCGCAATCCAGAAACTGCCTAACTATGGCTACACCTTC
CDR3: CASAIQKLPNYGYTF

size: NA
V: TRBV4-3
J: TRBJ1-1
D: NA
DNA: TGCGCCAGCAGCCAAGTTCCGGGGGGTGCGGTCATGAACACTGAAGCTTTCTTT
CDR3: CASSQVPGGAVMNTEAFF

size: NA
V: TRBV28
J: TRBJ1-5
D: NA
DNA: TGTGCCAGCATCCTCTCGGGCGTAGTCACCGGCGGTCAGCCCCAGCATTTT
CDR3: CASILSGVVTGGQPQHF

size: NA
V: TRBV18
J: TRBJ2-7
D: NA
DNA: TGTGCCAGCTCACGGGGCCAGGGCGACGAGCAGTACTTC
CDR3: CASSRGQGDEQYF

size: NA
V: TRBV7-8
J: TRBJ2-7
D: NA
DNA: TGTGCCAGCACCCCCTCGAGTCGGGCTGGGCTCTACGAGCAGTACTTC
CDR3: CASTPSSRAGLYEQYF

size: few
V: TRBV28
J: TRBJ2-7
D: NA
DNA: TGTGCCAGCAGTCATCTCAGGTTACGGGACTCGAACTTCTACGAGCAGTACTTC
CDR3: CASSHLRLRDSNFYEQYF

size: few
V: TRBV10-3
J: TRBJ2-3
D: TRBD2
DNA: TGTGCCACCAACGGAGCGGGAGTCACAGATACGCAGTATTTT
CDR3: CATNGAGVTDTQYF

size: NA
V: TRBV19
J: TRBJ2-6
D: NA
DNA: TGTGCCAGTAGTCATCCAGGAGGGGTCTCTGGGGCCAACGTCCTGACTTTC
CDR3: CASSHPGGVSGANVLTF

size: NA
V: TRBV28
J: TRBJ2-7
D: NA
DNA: TGTGCCAGCAGTTATAAGTACGAGCAGTACTTC
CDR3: CASSYKYEQYF

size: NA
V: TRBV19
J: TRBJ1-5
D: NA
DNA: TGTGCCAGCGAACGAACAGGGAATCAGCCCCAGCATTTT
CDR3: CASERTGNQPQHF

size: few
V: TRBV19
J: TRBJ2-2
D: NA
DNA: TGTGCCAGTCAACCTCCGAACAATCCCGGGGAGCTGTTTTTT
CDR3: CASQPPNNPGELFF

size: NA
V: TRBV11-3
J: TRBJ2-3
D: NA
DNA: TGTGCCAGCAGCTCAAAGGGGGGCAGGGATACGCAGTATTTT
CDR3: CASSSKGGRDTQYF

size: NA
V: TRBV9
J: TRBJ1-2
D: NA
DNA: TGTGCCAGCAGCCTACAGGGTTATGGCTACACCTTC
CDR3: CASSLQGYGYTF

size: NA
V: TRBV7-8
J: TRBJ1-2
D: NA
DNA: TGTGCCAGCAGCTTGGGCCGGTTGAATAACTATGGCTACACCTTC
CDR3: CASSLGRLNNYGYTF

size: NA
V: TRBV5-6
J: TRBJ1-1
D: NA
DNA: TGTGCCAGCAGCGGGACGGGGTGGGGGCTAGGTATGGGTGAAGCTTTCTTT
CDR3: CASSGTGWGLGMGEAFF

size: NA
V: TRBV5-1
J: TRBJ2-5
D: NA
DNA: TGCGCCAGCAGCTTGGATTCCGGAGTACGAGAGACCCAGTACTTC
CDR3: CASSLDSGVRETQYF

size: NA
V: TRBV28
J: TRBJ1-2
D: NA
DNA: TGTGCCAGCAGTCTTCCCGGGGGCCTTGATGGCTACACCTTC
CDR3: CASSLPGGLDGYTF

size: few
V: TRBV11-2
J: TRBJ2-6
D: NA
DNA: TGTGCCAGCAGCTTAAGTGCAGGAGGGTCTGGGGCCAACGTCCTGACTTTC
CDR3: CASSLSAGGSGANVLTF

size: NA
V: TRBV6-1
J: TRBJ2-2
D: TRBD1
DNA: TGTGCCACCAGAGACAGGGGAGGTTTTAGCGGGGAGCTGTTTTTT
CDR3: CATRDRGGFSGELFF

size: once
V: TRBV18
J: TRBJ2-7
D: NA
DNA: TGTGCCAGCTCACCCATCCCAGGCTACTACGAGCAGTACTTC
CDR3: CASSPIPGYYEQYF

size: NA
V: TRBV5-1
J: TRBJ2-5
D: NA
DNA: TGCGCCAGCAGCTTGGAGGACCCCGCCAGGACCCAGTACTTC
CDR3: CASSLEDPARTQYF

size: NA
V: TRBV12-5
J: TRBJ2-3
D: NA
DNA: TGTGCTAGTGGTTCGGAGGCAGATACGCAGTATTTT
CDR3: CASGSEADTQYF

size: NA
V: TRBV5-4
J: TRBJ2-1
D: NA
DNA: TGTGCCAGCACTACAGGAGGGACTCGCAATGAGCAGTTCTTC
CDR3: CASTTGGTRNEQFF

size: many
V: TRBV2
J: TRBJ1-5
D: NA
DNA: TGTGCCAGCAGTGCTACTCCTAGCCCAAATCAGCCCCAGCATTTT
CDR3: CASSATPSPNQPQHF

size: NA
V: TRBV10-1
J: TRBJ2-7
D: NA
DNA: TGCGCCAGCAGCTCGGGCAGGTGGCTCTCAGGCGAGCAGTACTTC
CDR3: CASSSGRWLSGEQYF

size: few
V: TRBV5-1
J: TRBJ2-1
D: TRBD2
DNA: TGCGCCAGCAGCTTGGCCCAAGCGGGAGCCCGTCGGCAGTTCTTC
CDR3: CASSLAQAGARRQFF

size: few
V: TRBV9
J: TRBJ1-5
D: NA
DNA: TGTGCCAGCAGCGTAGGGGCAGGGTGGGATCAGCCCCAGCATTTT
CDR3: CASSVGAGWDQPQHF

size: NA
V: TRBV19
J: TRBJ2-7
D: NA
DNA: TGTGCCAGTAGTATGAATGGTTTCGGTGAGCAGTACTTC
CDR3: CASSMNGFGEQYF

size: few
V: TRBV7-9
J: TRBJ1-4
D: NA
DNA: TGTGCCAGCAGCTCAGCGGTCGGGGGAGGACGTGAAAAACTGTTTTTT
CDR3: CASSSAVGGGREKLFF

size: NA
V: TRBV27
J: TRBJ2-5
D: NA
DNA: TGTGCCAGCAGTTCTTTAGCCGGACAGAGGGATAGAGAGACCCAGTACTTC
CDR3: CASSSLAGQRDRETQYF

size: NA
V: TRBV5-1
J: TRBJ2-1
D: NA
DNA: TGCGCCAGCAGTCTCGGGATAGCCTACAATGAGCAGTTCTTC
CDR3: CASSLGIAYNEQFF

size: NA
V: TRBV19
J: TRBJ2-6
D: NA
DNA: TGTGCCAGTACAATGGTAGGTGGATTAAAATCTGGGGCCAACGTCCTGACTTTC
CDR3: CASTMVGGLKSGANVLTF

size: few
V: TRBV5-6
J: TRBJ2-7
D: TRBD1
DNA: TGTGCCAGCAGCTTGGAGGGACAGGGACAGGGGTTCCTAGTGGTGTTC
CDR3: CASSLEGQGQGFLVVF

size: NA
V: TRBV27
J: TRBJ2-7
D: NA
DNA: TGTGCCAGCAGGAGATCCCGGGTTCAGGGCTACGAGCAGTACTTC
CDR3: CASRRSRVQGYEQYF

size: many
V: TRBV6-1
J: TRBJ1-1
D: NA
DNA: TGTGCCAGCAGTGGGGGACGAGCGCACACTGAAGCTTTCTTT
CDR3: CASSGGRAHTEAFF

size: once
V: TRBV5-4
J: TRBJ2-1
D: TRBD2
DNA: TGTGCCAGCAGCTTGAGTTCTAGCGGGAGGGCCCGGTTCTTC
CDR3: CASSLSSSGRARFF

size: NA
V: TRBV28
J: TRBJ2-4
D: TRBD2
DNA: TGTGCCAGCAGTTCCCTAGAGGCGGGAGAGAAAAACATTCAGTACTTC
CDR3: CASSSLEAGEKNIQYF

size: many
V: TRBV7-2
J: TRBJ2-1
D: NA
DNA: TGTGCCAGCAGCTTAGTGTCAGGGAGCTCCTACAATGAGCAGTTCTTC
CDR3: CASSLVSGSSYNEQFF

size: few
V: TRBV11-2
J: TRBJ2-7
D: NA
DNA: TGTGCCAGCAGCTTGTCTACGAGCTCCTACGAGCAGTACTTC
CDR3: CASSLSTSSYEQYF

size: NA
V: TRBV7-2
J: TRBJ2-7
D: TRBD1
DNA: TGTGCCAGCAGCTTAGCTGGACAGGGGGCATACGAGCAGTACTTC
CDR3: CASSLAGQGAYEQYF

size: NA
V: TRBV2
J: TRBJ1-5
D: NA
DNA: TGTGCCAGCAGTGGGGTCAGGCAGTATAGCAATCAGCCCCAGCATTTT
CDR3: CASSGVRQYSNQPQHF

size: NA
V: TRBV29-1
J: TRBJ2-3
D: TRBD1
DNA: TGCAGCGTTGGAAGGGGGCAGAGCACAGATACGCAGTATTTT
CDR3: CSVGRGQSTDTQYF

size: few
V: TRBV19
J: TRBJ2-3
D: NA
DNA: TGTGCCAGTAGTATACGACAGATAGGCACAGATACGCAGTATTTT
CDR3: CASSIRQIGTDTQYF

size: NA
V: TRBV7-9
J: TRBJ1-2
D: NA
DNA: TGTGCCAGCAGCCTAGGCGAGGCCATTAACTATGGCTACACCTTC
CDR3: CASSLGEAINYGYTF

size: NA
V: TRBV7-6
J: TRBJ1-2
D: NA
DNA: TGTGCCAGCAGCCCCAATCGGGATGGCTACACCTTC
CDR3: CASSPNRDGYTF